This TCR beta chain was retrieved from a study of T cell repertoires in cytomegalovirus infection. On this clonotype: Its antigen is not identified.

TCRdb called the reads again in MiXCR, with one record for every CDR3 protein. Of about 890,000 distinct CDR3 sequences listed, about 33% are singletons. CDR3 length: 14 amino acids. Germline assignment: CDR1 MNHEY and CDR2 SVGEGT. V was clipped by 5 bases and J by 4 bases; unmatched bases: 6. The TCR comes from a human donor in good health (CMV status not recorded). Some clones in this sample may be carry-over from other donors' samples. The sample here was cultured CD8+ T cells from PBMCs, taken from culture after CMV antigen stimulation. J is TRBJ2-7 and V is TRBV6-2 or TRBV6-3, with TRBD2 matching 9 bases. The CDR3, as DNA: TGTGCCAGCAGTGGCGGGGGGGCCGATTACGAGCAGTACGTC. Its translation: CASSGGGADYEQYV.